The 27 T cell receptor beta chains below were found in one sample sequenced in a study of T cell responses to AZD1222 COVID-19 vaccine. TCRdb's copy holds only in-frame clones and misses some; the assay was immunoSEQ multiplex PCR. This sample has around 120,000 clones; roughly 91% occur once, and the top ten carry about 7.1%. Material: peripheral blood, obtained 28 days after the second AZD1222 dose. The receptors derive from an adult who received the AZD1222 COVID-19 vaccine.

The V and J genes are TRBV11-2 and TRBJ2-7; no reliable D call. The CDR3 contains 14 residues. Germline V gives CDR1 SGHAT, CDR2 FQNNGV. Trimming shortened V by 1 base and J by 3 bases, and 10 bases separated the two germline ends. Written as DNA, the CDR3 is TGTGCCAGCAGCTTAGCGGTAGGCCGCTACGAGCAGTACTTC. Its protein product is CASSLAVGRYEQYF.

The chain has TRBV6-5 and TRBJ2-3, with no clear D. CDR1 MNHEY and CDR2 SVGAGI come from the germline V gene. V was shortened by 6 bases and J by 0 bases, with 13 bases between the two germline ends. CDR3 length: 15 residues. The CDR3 reads CASRPRGISTDTQYF. The DNA of the CDR3 is TGTGCCAGCAGGCCCCGCGGTATCAGCACAGATACGCAGTATTTT.

The V call is TRBV18, the J call TRBJ2-5; D unresolved. V was trimmed by 0 bases and J by 4 bases, leaving 9 bases between them. Germline CDR1 is KGHSH and CDR2 is LQKENI. The CDR3 totals 14 residues. CDR3 in DNA: TGTGCCAGCTCACCACCTGACACTTCAGAGACCCAGTACTTC. Translating it yields CASSPPDTSETQYF.

Turning to this clone: The junction and the germline gene differ at one end; a read error may be behind it. The CDR3 sequence is CASSPRGVPYEQYF. In DNA form, the CDR3 reads TGTGCCAGCTCCCCACGCGGGGTCCCCTACGAGCAGTACTTC. The chain couples TRBV18 to TRBJ2-7, with TRBD2 as a possible D gene (6 bases). Germline V gene lookup returns CDR1 KGHSH and CDR2 LQKENI. This CDR3 is 14 amino acids long.

The V call is TRBV6-5, the J call TRBJ1-1; no clear D. Trimming removed 5 bases from V and 0 bases from J, with 13 bases in between. Germline CDR1 reads MNHEY; CDR2 reads SVGAGI. CDR3 length equals 15 residues. As DNA, the CDR3 is TGTGCCAGCAGTCCGGAAGATGAGCTGAACACTGAAGCTTTCTTT. Protein: CASSPEDELNTEAFF.

This chain uses TRBV9 with TRBJ2-7; D unresolved. The CDR3 has 14 amino acids. In germline, CDR1 is SGDLS, CDR2 YYNGEE. V was cut by 0 bases and J by 1 base, with 8 bases left in between. CDR3 sequence reads: CASSVEGASYEQYF. The CDR3 region has the DNA TGTGCCAGCAGCGTAGAGGGCGCTTCCTACGAGCAGTACTTC.

This clone showed up just a few times. J is TRBJ1-2 and V is TRBV27, with 7 bases aligning to TRBD1. J was trimmed by 4 bases and V by 4 bases; bases with no gene match: 6. There are 14 residues in the CDR3. Germline V gives CDR1 MNHEY, CDR2 SMNVEV (reference sequence). CDR3 residues: CASSSPTGSYGYTF. DNA of the CDR3: TGTGCCAGCAGTTCCCCGACAGGGAGCTATGGCTACACCTTC.

V usage is TRBV9 and J usage is TRBJ2-3; D is perhaps TRBD1 or TRBD2 (6 bases each). Germline-derived CDR1 and CDR2 are SGDLS and YYNGEE. This CDR3 has 16 residues. V lost 0 bases and J 1 base, leaving 12 bases between the germline ends. The CDR3 bases are TGTGCCAGCAGCGTAGAAGGGGGGCTGGGCACAGATACGCAGTATTTT. Protein sequence: CASSVEGGLGTDTQYF.

In this sample, this clone turned up once. The chain has TRBV27 and TRBJ2-1; 8 bases line up with TRBD2. The CDR3 sequence is 15 residues long. With V trimmed by 8 bases and J by 6 bases, 12 bases remained unmatched. Germline V gene data show CDR1 as MNHEY and CDR2 as SMNVEV (reference sequence). The CDR3 DNA reads as TGTGCCAGCCGTTCGGCCAGCGGGAGATCCAATGAGCAGTTCTTC. Translation gives CASRSASGRSNEQFF.

The chain combines TRBV7-3 with TRBJ2-5; D is unclear. The V end was cut by 4 bases, the J end by 4 bases, with 10 bases between. The CDR3 is 13 residues long. The V gene's germline CDR1 is SGHTA and CDR2 FQGTGA. CDR3 DNA sequence: TGTGCCAGCAGCTCCGATACGAGAGAGACCCAGTACTTC. It encodes CASSSDTRETQYF.

The genes are TRBV24-1 and TRBJ2-3, with 7 bases aligning to TRBD2. This CDR3 has 12 amino acids. The germline gives CDR1 KGHDR, CDR2 SFDVKD. V shed 0 bases, J shed 10 bases, and the junction held 0 bases outside the gene matches. The CDR3 nucleotides are TGTGCCACCAGTGATTTGGGGGGGGCGCAGTATTTT. Amino acid sequence: CATSDLGGAQYF.

The gene calls are TRBV5-1 and TRBJ1-6, with 7 nucleotides matching TRBD1. The CDR3 is made up of 15 amino acids. The germline CDR1 and CDR2 sequences are SGHRS and YFSETQ. J gave up 6 bases and V 4 bases, and 7 bases lay outside the gene matches. The CDR3, as DNA: TGCGCCAGCAGCGTCGGACAGGTTCCTAATTCACCCCTCCACTTT. Translating it yields CASSVGQVPNSPLHF.

The chain combines TRBV4-3 with TRBJ1-2, with unresolved D. V lost 0 bases, J lost 3 bases, and 8 bases lay in between. Germline-derived CDR1 and CDR2 are LGHNA and YSLEER. The CDR3 length is 14 residues. The CDR3, as DNA: TGCGCCAGCAGCCAAGATACGGGGTACTATGGCTACACCTTC. As protein: CASSQDTGYYGYTF.

DNA for the CDR3: TGTGCCAGCAGCCCGACTAGGGGGTACAATGAGCAGTTCTTC. This translates into CASSPTRGYNEQFF. This rearrangement joins TRBV3-1 (or the pseudogene TRBV3-2) to TRBJ2-1; the D call may be TRBD1 or TRBD2 (6 bases each). V lost 4 bases, J lost 4 bases, and 11 bases lay in between. The CDR3 spans 14 residues. In germline, CDR1 is LGHDT, CDR2 YNNKEL (reference sequence).

This rearrangement joins TRBV19 to TRBJ2-6; 8 nucleotides agree with TRBD1. Losses at the gene ends were 8 bases for V and 3 bases for J; bases not matched to a gene: 9. The germline V gene has CDR1 LNHDA and CDR2 SQIVND (reference sequence). This CDR3 has 16 amino acids. The CDR3 region is CASHFQGAGGANVLTF. The CDR3 DNA reads TGTGCCAGTCACTTCCAGGGGGCTGGTGGGGCCAACGTCCTGACTTTC.

This chain links TRBV11-1 with TRBJ1-2; maybe TRBD1 (5 bases). Looked up from germline, CDR1 is SGHAT and CDR2 is FQDESV (reference sequence). This CDR3 is built from 13 residues. Between the trimmed V and J ends, which lost 5 bases and 5 bases, there was a span of 12 bases. CDR3 sequence reads: CASSPRRQYGYTF. The CDR3 DNA sequence: TGTGCCAGCAGCCCCCGCCGACAGTATGGCTACACCTTC.

The chain recombines TRBV27 with TRBJ2-3; the D gene is possibly TRBD2 (5 bases). V was pared by 6 bases and J by 3 bases, with 13 bases between. This CDR3 contains 14 residues. In germline, CDR1 is MNHEY, CDR2 SMNVEV (reference sequence). DNA of the CDR3: TGTGCCAGCAGCTGGAACGCGGGTACAGATACGCAGTATTTT. This sequence encodes CASSWNAGTDTQYF.

The V gene is TRBV6-2 or TRBV6-3, the J gene TRBJ2-7; maybe TRBD2 (6 bases). Germline V CDR1 and CDR2: MNHEY, SVGEGT. Trimming removed 2 bases at V and 2 bases at J, with 13 bases between. The CDR3 has 15 amino acids. CDR3 sequence: CASSYTGTFPYEQYF. In DNA, the CDR3 is TGTGCCAGCAGTTACACCGGGACTTTCCCCTACGAGCAGTACTTC.

This chain joins TRBV28 and TRBJ1-1; the D gene is possibly TRBD1 (6 bases). Germline V gene sequence: CDR1 MDHEN, CDR2 SYDVKM. Trimming removed 6 bases at V and 8 bases at J, with 13 bases between. CDR3 size: 12 residues. The CDR3 spells CASRSQGTEAFF. CDR3 bases: TGTGCCAGCAGATCCCAGGGGACCGAAGCTTTCTTT.

The chain carries TRBV19 and TRBJ1-5; D not resolved. CDR1 is LNHDA and CDR2 is SQIVND in the germline V gene (reference sequence). With 6 bases removed from V and 3 bases from J, the gap between germline ends came to 12 bases. This CDR3 has 14 residues. CDR3 bases: TGTGCCAGTAGATGGACTAGGAACAATCAGCCCCAGCATTTT. It translates to CASRWTRNNQPQHF.

The gene calls are TRBV4-3 and TRBJ2-6; possible D gene TRBD1, 6 bases. CDR1 LGHNA and CDR2 YSLEER come from the germline V gene. This CDR3 has 18 amino acids. V was cut by 0 bases and J by 4 bases, with 16 bases left in between. CDR3 sequence reads: CASSQDRARGSGANVLTF. The CDR3 coding sequence is TGCGCCAGCAGCCAAGATAGGGCCAGGGGCTCCGGGGCCAACGTCCTGACTTTC.

The chain recombines TRBV7-9 with TRBJ2-1; 9 nucleotides line up with TRBD1. J lost 4 bases, V lost 6 bases, and 4 bases had no gene match. The CDR3 spans 14 residues. Germline-derived CDR1 and CDR2 are SEHNR and FQNEAQ (reference sequence). DNA of the CDR3: TGTGCCAGCAGTCCGGGACAGGGATACAATGAGCAGTTCTTC. Translation: CASSPGQGYNEQFF.

This chain connects TRBV5-1 to TRBJ2-2; 12 positions match TRBD1. The CDR3 is made up of 18 amino acids. CDR1 is SGHRS and CDR2 is YFSETQ in the germline V gene. Germline trimming cut 1 base from V and 8 bases from J; bases unmatched to any gene: 12. In DNA form, the CDR3 reads TGCGCCAGCAGCTTGACGATGCTGGGACAGGGGGCTTTGGGGGAGCTGTTTTTT. As protein: CASSLTMLGQGALGELFF.

The genes are TRBV11-3 and TRBJ1-4, with a tentative D call TRBD1 (6 bases). Trimming shortened V by 5 bases and J by 10 bases, and 14 bases separated the two germline ends. The CDR3 runs to 13 residues. The germline CDR1 and CDR2 sequences are SGHNT and YENEEA. CDR3 amino acids: CASSLPPTGKLFF. CDR3 sequence (DNA): TGTGCCAGCAGCCTTCCCCCGACAGGAAAACTGTTTTTT.

There are a few counts of this clone. This chain uses TRBV11-3 with TRBJ2-7; either TRBD1 or TRBD2 may fit D (5 bases each). Germline lookup yields CDR1 SGHNT and CDR2 YENEEA. V was cut by 0 bases and J by 1 base, with 10 bases left in between. This CDR3 is 15 amino acids long. The CDR3 coding sequence is TGTGCCAGCAGCTTAGATAGCGACAGATCCTACGAGCAGTACTTC. Protein sequence: CASSLDSDRSYEQYF.

The chain recombines TRBV11-3 with TRBJ1-1; D perhaps matches TRBD1 (6 bases). V lost 6 bases and J lost 0, with 8 bases in between. This CDR3 contains 13 residues. Germline assignment: CDR1 SGHNT and CDR2 YENEEA. The CDR3 loop is CASRWTVNTEAFF. The CDR3, as DNA: TGTGCCAGCAGATGGACAGTGAACACTGAAGCTTTCTTT.

This clone appeared once. The chain is built from TRBV27 and TRBJ1-3; D is perhaps TRBD1 (6 bases). V lost 4 bases and J 5 bases, leaving 15 bases between the germline ends. The length of the CDR3 is 15 residues. Germline CDR1 and CDR2: MNHEY and SMNVEV (reference sequence). CDR3 sequence reads: CASSSRGQDRNTIYF. Written as DNA, the CDR3 is TGTGCCAGCAGTTCGCGGGGGCAGGATAGAAACACCATATATTTT.